This T cell receptor beta chain was profiled in a study of cytomegalovirus exposure and HLA in healthy donors. Study-wide points: Confirmation in vitro established that three CMV-associated chains were specific for CMV antigens.

The CDR3 is 15 residues long. Germline V CDR1 and CDR2: LNHDA, SQIVND (reference sequence). Deletions cut 2 bases from V and 1 base from J, with 11 bases between. The PCR made use of 60 Vbeta and 13 Jbeta primers. Only in-frame clones appear in the TCRdb table, and some are missing; sequencing was by immunoSEQ multiplex PCR. The sample yields about 98,000 clones, approximately 69% seen once. This clone was seen only a few times. Antigen specificity is unknown. The V call is TRBV19, the J call TRBJ1-2; tentatively, D is TRBD1 (5 bases). The source material was PBMCs. The clonotype originates from a female donor in good health and CMV-seronegative. CDR3 sequence reads: CASSIIGDFNYGYTF. The CDR3 coding sequence is TGTGCCAGTAGTATAATCGGGGACTTTAACTATGGCTACACCTTC.